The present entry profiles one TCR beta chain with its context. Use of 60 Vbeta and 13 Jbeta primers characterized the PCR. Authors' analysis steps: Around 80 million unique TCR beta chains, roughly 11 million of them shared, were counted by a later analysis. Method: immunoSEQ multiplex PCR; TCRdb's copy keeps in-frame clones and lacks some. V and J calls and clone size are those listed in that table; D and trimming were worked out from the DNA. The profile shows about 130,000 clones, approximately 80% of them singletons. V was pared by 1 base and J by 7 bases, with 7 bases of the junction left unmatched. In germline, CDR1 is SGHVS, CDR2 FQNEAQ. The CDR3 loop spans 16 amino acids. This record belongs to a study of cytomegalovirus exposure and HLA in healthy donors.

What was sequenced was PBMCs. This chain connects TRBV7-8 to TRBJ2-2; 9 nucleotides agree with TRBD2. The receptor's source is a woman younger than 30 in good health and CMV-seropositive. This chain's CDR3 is CASSLGAGGQGGELFF. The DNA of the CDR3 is TGTGCCAGCAGCTTAGGGGCGGGGGGGCAAGGCGGGGAGCTGTTTTTT.